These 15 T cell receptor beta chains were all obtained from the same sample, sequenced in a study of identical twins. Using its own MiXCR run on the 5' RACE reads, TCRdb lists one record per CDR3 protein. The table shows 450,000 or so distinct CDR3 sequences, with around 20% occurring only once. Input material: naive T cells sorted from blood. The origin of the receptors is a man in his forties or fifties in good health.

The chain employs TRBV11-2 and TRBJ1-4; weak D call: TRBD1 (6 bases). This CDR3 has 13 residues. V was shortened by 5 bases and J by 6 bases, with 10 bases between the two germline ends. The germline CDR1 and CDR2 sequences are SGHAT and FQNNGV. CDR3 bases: TGTGCCAGCAGCGTGGGGACATATGAAAAACTGTTTTTT. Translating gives CASSVGTYEKLFF.

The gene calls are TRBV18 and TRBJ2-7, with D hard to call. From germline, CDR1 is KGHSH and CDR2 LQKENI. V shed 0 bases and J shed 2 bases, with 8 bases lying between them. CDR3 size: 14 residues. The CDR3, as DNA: TGTGCCAGCTCACCACCGGGTAAGACCTACGAGCAGTACTTC. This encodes CASSPPGKTYEQYF.

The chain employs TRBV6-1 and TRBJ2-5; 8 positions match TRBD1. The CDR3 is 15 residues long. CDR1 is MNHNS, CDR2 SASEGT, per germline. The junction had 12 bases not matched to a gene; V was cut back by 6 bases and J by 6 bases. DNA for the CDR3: TGTGCCAGCAGGACCCGCAGGACAGGGAGGCAGACCCAGTACTTC. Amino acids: CASRTRRTGRQTQYF.

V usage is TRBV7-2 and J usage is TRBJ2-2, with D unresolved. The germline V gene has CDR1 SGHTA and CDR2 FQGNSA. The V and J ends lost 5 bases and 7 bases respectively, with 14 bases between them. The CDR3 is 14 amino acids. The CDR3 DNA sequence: TGTGCCAGCAGCCCGATCACGGGTGGCGGGGAGCTGTTTTTT. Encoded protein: CASSPITGGGELFF.

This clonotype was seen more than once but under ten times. The chain's CDR3 is CSVFPGLDKAFF. The CDR3, as DNA: TGCAGCGTTTTTCCGGGGCTAGACAAAGCTTTCTTT. The chain links TRBV29-1 to TRBJ1-1, with D possibly matching TRBD1 (5 bases). Germline CDR1 and CDR2: SQVTM and ANQGSEA. This CDR3 is 12 amino acids long. The ends were cut back, 5 bases at V and 9 bases at J, with 16 bases in the middle.

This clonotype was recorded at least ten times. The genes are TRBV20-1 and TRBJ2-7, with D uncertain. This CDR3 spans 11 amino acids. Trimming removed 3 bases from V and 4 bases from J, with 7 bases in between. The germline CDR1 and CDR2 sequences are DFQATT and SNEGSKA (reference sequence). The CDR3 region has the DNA TGCAGTGCTAGGAAGGATTACGAGCAGTACTTC. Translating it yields CSARKDYEQYF.

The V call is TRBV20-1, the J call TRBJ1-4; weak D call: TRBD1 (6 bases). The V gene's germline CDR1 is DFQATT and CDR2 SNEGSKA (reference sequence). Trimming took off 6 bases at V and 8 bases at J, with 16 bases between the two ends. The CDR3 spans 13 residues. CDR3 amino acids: CSASSGADEKLFF. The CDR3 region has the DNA TGCAGTGCATCGTCAGGGGCCGACGAAAAACTGTTTTTT.

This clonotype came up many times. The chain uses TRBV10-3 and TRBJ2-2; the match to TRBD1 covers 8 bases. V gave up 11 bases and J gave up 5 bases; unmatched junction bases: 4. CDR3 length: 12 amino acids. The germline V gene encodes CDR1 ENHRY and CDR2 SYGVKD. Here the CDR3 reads CAVRQGTGELFF. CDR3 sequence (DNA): TGTGCCGTCCGACAGGGGACCGGGGAGCTGTTTTTT.

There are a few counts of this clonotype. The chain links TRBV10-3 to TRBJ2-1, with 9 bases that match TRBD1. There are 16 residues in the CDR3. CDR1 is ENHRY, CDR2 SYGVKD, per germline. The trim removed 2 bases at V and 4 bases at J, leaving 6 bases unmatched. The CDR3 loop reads CAISENWDREYNEQFF. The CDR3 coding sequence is TGTGCCATCAGTGAGAACTGGGACAGGGAATACAATGAGCAGTTCTTC.

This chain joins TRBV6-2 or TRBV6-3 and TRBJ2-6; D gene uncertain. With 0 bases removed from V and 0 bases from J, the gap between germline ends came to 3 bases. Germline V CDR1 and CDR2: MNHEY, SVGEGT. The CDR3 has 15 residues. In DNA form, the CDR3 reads TGTGCCAGCAGTTACTCCGCCTCTGGGGCCAACGTCCTGACTTTC. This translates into CASSYSASGANVLTF.

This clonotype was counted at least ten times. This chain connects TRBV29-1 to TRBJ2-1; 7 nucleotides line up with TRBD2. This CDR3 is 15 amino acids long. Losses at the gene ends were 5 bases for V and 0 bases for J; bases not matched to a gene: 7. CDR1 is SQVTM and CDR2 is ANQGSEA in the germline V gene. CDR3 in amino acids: CSVSGTTVSYNEQFF. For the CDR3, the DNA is TGCAGCGTTTCCGGGACTACCGTCTCCTACAATGAGCAGTTCTTC.

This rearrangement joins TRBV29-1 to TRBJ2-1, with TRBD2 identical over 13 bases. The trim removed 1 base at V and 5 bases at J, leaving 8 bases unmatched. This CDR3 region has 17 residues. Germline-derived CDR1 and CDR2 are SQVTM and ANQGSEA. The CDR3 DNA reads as TGCAGCGTTGAAGGAGTTCACACTAGCGGGAGGGACAATGAGCAGTTCTTC. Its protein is CSVEGVHTSGRDNEQFF.

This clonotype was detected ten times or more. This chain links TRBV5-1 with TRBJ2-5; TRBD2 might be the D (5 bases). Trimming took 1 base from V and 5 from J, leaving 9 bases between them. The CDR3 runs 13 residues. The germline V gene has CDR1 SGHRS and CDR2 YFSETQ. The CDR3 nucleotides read TGCGCCAGCAGCTTGACTAGTCTGGAGACCCAGTACTTC. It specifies CASSLTSLETQYF.

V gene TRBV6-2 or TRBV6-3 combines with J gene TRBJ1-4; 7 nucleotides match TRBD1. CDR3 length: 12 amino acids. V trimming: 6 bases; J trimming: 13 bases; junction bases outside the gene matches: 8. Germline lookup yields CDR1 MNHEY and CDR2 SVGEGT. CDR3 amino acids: CASSRDSEGLFF. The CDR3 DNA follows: TGTGCCAGCAGCCGGGACAGTGAAGGACTGTTTTTT.

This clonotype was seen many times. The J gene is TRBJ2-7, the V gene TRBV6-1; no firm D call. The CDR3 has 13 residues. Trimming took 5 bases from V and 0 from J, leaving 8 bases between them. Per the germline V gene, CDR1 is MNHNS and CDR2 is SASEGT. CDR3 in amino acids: CASSKGSSYEQYF. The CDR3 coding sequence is TGTGCCAGCAGTAAGGGTAGCTCCTACGAGCAGTACTTC.